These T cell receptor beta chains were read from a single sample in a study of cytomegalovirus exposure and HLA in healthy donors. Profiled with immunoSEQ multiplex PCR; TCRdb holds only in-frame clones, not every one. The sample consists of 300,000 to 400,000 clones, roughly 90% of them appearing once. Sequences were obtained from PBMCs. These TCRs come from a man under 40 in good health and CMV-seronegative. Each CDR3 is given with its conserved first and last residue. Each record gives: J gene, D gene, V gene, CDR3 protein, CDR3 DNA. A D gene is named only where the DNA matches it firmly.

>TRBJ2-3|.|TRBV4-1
CASSPSGADTQYF
TGCGCCAGCAGCCCCTCGGGGGCAGATACGCAGTATTTT
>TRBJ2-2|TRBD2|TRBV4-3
CASSQSFLGGTGELFF
TGCGCCAGCAGCCAATCATTTTTGGGGGGGACCGGGGAGCTGTTTTTT
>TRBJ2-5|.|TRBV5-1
CASSRYRQYYQETQYF
TGCGCCAGCAGCCGTTACCGGCAGTACTATCAAGAGACCCAGTACTTC
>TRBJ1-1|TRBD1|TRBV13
CASSRGQINTEAFF
TGTGCCAGCAGCCGGGGACAGATAAACACTGAAGCTTTCTTT
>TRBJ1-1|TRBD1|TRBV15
CATSRGDRRTTEAFF
TGTGCCACCAGCAGAGGGGACAGAAGGACCACTGAAGCTTTCTTT
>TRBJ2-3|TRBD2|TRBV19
CASSIGSGGFGTDTQYF
TGTGCCAGTAGTATAGGTAGCGGGGGCTTCGGCACAGATACGCAGTATTTT
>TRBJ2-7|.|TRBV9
CASSVSPSDSYEQYF
TGTGCCAGCAGCGTGTCCCCGAGCGACTCCTACGAGCAGTACTTC
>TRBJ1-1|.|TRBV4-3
CASSQDGAGQNTEAFF
TGCGCCAGCAGCCAAGATGGGGCGGGGCAGAACACTGAAGCTTTCTTT
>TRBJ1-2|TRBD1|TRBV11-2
CASSLVWDRENYGYTF
TGTGCCAGCAGCTTAGTGTGGGACAGGGAAAACTATGGCTACACCTTC
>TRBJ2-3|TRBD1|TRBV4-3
CASSRLRGPRDTQYF
TGCGCCAGCAGCCGCCTGAGGGGGCCTAGAGATACGCAGTATTTT
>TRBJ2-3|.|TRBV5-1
CASSLVGVAGDTQYF
TGCGCCAGCAGCTTGGTAGGAGTAGCTGGTGATACGCAGTATTTT